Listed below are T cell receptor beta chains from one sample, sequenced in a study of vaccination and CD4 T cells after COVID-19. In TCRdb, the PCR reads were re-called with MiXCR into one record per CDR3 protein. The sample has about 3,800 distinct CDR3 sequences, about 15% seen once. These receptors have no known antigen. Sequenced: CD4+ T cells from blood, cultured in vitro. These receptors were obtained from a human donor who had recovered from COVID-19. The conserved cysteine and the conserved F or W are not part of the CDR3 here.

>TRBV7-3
ASSSFPGARHGELF
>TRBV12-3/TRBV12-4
ASSSGTVYGYT
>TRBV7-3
ASSLRVQGSLAKNIQY
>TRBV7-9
ASSIGDSPLH
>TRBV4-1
ASSQHGGEQF
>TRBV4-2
ASSEAARSGNTIY
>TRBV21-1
ANRSGNTIY
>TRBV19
ASSNYRVRGYT
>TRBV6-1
ASSAPGSRNPTDTQY
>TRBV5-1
ASSQAIQGAVGFYGYT
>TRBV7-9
ASSLTGWTEAF
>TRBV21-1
ASSKDGSSGGNQPQH
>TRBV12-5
ASGSWDSGTIY
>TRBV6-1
ASSESDQPQH
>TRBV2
ASSPQTGGSGYGYT
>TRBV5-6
ASSPYVRRGGRNEQF
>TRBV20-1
SARRGTVSQETQY
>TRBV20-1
SARAPGQGYSPLH
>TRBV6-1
ASKTGGIVTEAF
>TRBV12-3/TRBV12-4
ASRPPGTGLYGYT
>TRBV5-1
ASSLGPGGGEQF
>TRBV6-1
ASGPNRGVSSYEQY
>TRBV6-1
ASKSSRSGKGETQY
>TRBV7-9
ASSLGTSAVNEQF
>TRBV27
ASTQRERQGNQPQH
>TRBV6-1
ASSTQGQGNGQPQH
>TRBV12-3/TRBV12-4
ASTPGGSSQPQH
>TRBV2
ARDRGRRFGGYT
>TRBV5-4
ASIKGPEAF
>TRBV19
ASRGRRSYNSPLH
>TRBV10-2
ASSQGVTYEQY
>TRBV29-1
SVRTGGEKLF
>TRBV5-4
ASSRDTGGAETQY
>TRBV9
ASSAQANYGYT
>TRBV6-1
ASSPLPTPDGHT
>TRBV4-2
ASSQETRREETQY
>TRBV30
AWKRGRGTDTQY
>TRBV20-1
SATPGNQPQH
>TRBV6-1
ASSSGTGSYNSPLH
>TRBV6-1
ASSEAGGYT
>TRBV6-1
ASRGLSSFGNTIY
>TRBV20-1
SARDGASWEKLF
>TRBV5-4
ASSPEVMRSGNTIY
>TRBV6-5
ASSYGSNTEAF
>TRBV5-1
ASSLEGAREQY
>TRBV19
ASSFHPTGGNTEAF
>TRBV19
ASSISGKLF
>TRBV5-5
ASSIQPGQGVEY
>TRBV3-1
ASSQVIGANEKLF
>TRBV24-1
ATNMSVRTANEKLF
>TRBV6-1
ASRRGDETQY
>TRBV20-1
SAWTGAGGNQPQH